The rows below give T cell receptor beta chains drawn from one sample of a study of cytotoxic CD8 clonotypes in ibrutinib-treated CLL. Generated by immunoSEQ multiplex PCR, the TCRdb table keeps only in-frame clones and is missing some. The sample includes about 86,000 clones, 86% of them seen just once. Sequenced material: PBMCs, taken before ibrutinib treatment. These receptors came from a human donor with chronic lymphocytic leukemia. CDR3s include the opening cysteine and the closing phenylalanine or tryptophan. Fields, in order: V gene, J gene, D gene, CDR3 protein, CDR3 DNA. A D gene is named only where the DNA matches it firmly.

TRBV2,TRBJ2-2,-,CARLENTGELFF,TGTGCCCGGCTAGAGAACACCGGGGAGCTGTTTTTT
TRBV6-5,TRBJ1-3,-,CASRPDSSSGNTIYF,TGTGCCAGCAGACCCGACTCGTCCTCTGGAAACACCATATATTTT
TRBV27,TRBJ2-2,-,CASSRTGWVLTGELFF,TGTGCCAGCAGTAGAACAGGGTGGGTCCTGACCGGGGAGCTGTTTTTT
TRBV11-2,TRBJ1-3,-,CASTPIGNTIYF,TGTGCCAGCACCCCCATAGGAAACACCATATATTTT
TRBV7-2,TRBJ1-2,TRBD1,CASSRDREIGGYTF,TGTGCCAGCAGCAGGGACAGGGAGATAGGCGGCTACACCTTC
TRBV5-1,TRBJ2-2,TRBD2,CASSLAGGDTGELFF,TGCGCCAGCAGCCTAGCGGGAGGGGACACCGGGGAGCTGTTTTTT
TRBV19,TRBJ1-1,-,CASLEQDMNTEAFF,TGTGCCAGTCTAGAACAGGACATGAACACTGAAGCTTTCTTT
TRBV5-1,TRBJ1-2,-,CASKMAGVSYGYTF,TGCGCCAGCAAAATGGCAGGGGTCAGCTATGGCTACACCTTC
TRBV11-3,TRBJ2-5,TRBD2,CASSFGGLAGAQETQYF,TGTGCCAGCAGCTTTGGGGGGCTAGCGGGAGCTCAAGAGACCCAGTACTTC
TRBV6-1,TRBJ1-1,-,CASTRQSNTEAFF,TGTGCCAGCACCCGACAGAGTAACACTGAAGCTTTCTTT